These T cell receptor beta chains were read from a single sample in a study of PD-1 blockade in classical Hodgkin lymphoma. TCRdb's copy holds only in-frame clones and misses some; the assay was immunoSEQ multiplex PCR. Of about 8,400 clones in the sample, approximately 78% are singletons; the top ten hold about 26%. This specimen was CD8+ T cells from blood, taken before the fourth cycle of nivolumab. Receptor source: a human donor with classical Hodgkin lymphoma. The CDR3 runs from the conserved cysteine through the conserved F or W. Each record gives: J gene, D gene, V gene, clone size, CDR3 DNA, CDR3 protein. D genes are given only for firm matches. Clone size, where shown, is once, few, many, or a class for clones that have expanded.

TRBJ1-1,-,TRBV28,-,TGTGCCAGCATGGACAGCCTGAACACTGAAGCTTTCTTT,CASMDSLNTEAFF
TRBJ1-6,-,TRBV19,-,TGTGCCAGTAGTACCGGGAGTAGGTCACCCCTCCACTTT,CASSTGSRSPLHF
TRBJ2-2,-,TRBV11-2,-,TGTGCCAGCAGCTTACCTGGAACAGGGATTACCACCGGGGAGCTGTTTTTT,CASSLPGTGITTGELFF
TRBJ2-6,-,TRBV5-6,-,TGTGCCAGCAGCTTGGTTCGGTGGCCTGGGGCCAACGTCCTGACTTTC,CASSLVRWPGANVLTF
TRBJ1-3,-,TRBV28,once,TGTGCCAGCAGTGAACTATCTGGAAACACCATATATTTT,CASSELSGNTIYF
TRBJ1-3,TRBD1,TRBV18,-,TGTGCCAGCTCACCACCGGACAGGGCTGGAAACACCATATATTTT,CASSPPDRAGNTIYF
TRBJ1-1,TRBD1,TRBV6-1,-,TGTGCCAGCAGTGAATTTTTAGGGACAGGGGACCAAGCTTTCTTT,CASSEFLGTGDQAFF
TRBJ2-7,TRBD1,TRBV19,-,TGTGCCAGTAGTAGAAGACAGGGCCCCTACGAGCAGTACTTC,CASSRRQGPYEQYF
TRBJ2-2,TRBD1,TRBV5-4,-,TGTGCCAGCAGCGACCGGGACAGGCCCGGGGAGCTGTTTTTT,CASSDRDRPGELFF
TRBJ1-1,-,TRBV19,-,TGTGCCAGTAGCGTAGGGTCGACTGAAGCTTTCTTT,CASSVGSTEAFF
TRBJ2-7,TRBD2,TRBV5-6,-,TGTGCCAGCCTTCTAGCGGGGGAGTCCTACGAGCAGTACTTC,CASLLAGESYEQYF
TRBJ1-5,-,TRBV4-1,-,TGCGCCAGCAGCCAAGACGGACCCAATCGGCCCCAGCATTTT,CASSQDGPNRPQHF
TRBJ2-7,-,TRBV10-3,-,TGTGCCATCAGTGAGTTACATAAATCCTACGAGCAGTACTTC,CAISELHKSYEQYF
TRBJ2-7,-,TRBV30,few,TGTGCCTGGGGGGGACTCCTAGCCGGAGGTTACTACGAGCAGTACTTC,CAWGGLLAGGYYEQYF
TRBJ2-1,-,TRBV2,-,TGTGCCAGCAGCGGTGTGGTCACGAGCTCCTACAATGAGCAGTTCTTC,CASSGVVTSSYNEQFF
TRBJ2-7,-,TRBV6-1,-,TGTGCCAGCAGTGATTATCCTGCTAGCGCCGGCTCCTACGAGCAGTACTTC,CASSDYPASAGSYEQYF
TRBJ2-3,-,TRBV5-4,-,TGTGCCAGCAGCTTTCTACTCACAGATACGCAGTATTTT,CASSFLLTDTQYF
TRBJ2-7,-,TRBV27,-,TGTGCCAGCAGTTCCTACAGGGATATGACCTACGAGCAGTACTTC,CASSSYRDMTYEQYF
TRBJ2-6,-,TRBV6-4,once,TGTGCCAGCAGTGACTCGATTGGGGGCTCTGGGGCCAACGTCCTGACTTTC,CASSDSIGGSGANVLTF
TRBJ2-7,TRBD1,TRBV7-9,-,TGTGCCAGCAGCTTAGCGCTTGGGACAGGGGGATACGAGCAGTACTTC,CASSLALGTGGYEQYF
TRBJ2-7,-,TRBV4-1,once,TGCGCCAGCAGCCAACCCCCCCATAGAGGGGATACCTACGAGCAGTACTTC,CASSQPPHRGDTYEQYF
TRBJ2-1,-,TRBV11-2,-,TGTGCCAGCAGCTTAAGTCGCTGGAATGAGCAGTTCTTC,CASSLSRWNEQFF
TRBJ1-5,TRBD1,TRBV27,-,TGTGCCAGCAGTTTACAGGGGGAAGGTCAGCCCCAGCATTTT,CASSLQGEGQPQHF
TRBJ1-5,-,TRBV6-5,-,TGTGCCAGCAGACCACGACAGGCTGGCATGCCCCAGCATTTT,CASRPRQAGMPQHF
TRBJ2-3,TRBD1,TRBV7-2,-,TGTGCCAGCAGCTCAGAGAAGATCCGGACAGGGTGGGCAGATACGCAGTATTTT,CASSSEKIRTGWADTQYF
TRBJ2-1,-,TRBV6-5,few,TGTGCCAGCAGTTACGAGCGAACACACAATGAGCAGTTCTTC,CASSYERTHNEQFF
TRBJ1-2,-,TRBV7-6,-,TGTGCCAGCAGCTCACCGAACGGGGATGGCTACACCTTC,CASSSPNGDGYTF
TRBJ2-6,-,TRBV7-2,-,TGTGCCAGCAGCTTACCGGGGCCCCCCGGCTCCAACGTCCTGACTTTC,CASSLPGPPGSNVLTF